This T cell receptor (beta chain) appears in the sequencing data of a study of cytotoxic CD8 clonotypes in ibrutinib-treated CLL. As for the study in general: Results showed approximately 25 partial and 2 complete responses; following median roughly 66 months, around 14 remained remitted, about 12 advanced. Whole-study results and caveats: Clonotypes that were public were uncommon, and they contracted or stayed stable on treatment. Clonality was higher at baseline than in age-matched healthy donors and tracked circulating CD8+ T-cell counts.

As concerns this clone: The target antigen is unknown.

About 2 micrograms of genomic DNA, which was extracted from cryopreserved PBMCs, served as the material used for the TCR beta libraries. The protocol was immunoSEQ multiplex PCR, while the TCRdb copy is restricted to in-frame clones and leaves out a portion. The sample records approximately 190,000 clones, 70% being singletons. V lost 3 bases and J lost 4; bases outside the gene matches: 7. Germline V lookup: CDR1 MNHEY, CDR2 SMNVEV (reference sequence). The CDR3 is 15 amino acids. This sample comprised PBMCs, obtained after 12 months of ibrutinib treatment. The rearrangement uses TRBV27 and TRBJ1-1; 8 nucleotides agree with TRBD1. The receptor comes from a human donor with chronic lymphocytic leukemia. In DNA form, the CDR3 reads TGTGCCAGCAGTTTCGGACAGGGATGGTCCACTGAAGCTTTCTTT. This codes for CASSFGQGWSTEAFF.